The next 16 T cell receptor beta chains were all read from a single sample in a study of cytomegalovirus exposure and HLA in healthy donors. In the PCR, 60 Vbeta and 13 Jbeta primers were used. Here immunoSEQ multiplex PCR was the method, and the copy in TCRdb shows in-frame clones only, minus some. The sample records approximately 110,000 clones, about 70% being singletons. Sequenced input: PBMCs. All receptors come from a man under 40 in good health and CMV-seronegative.

The genes are TRBV9 and TRBJ2-2, with no clear D. The V end lost 3 bases, the J end lost 4 bases, and 16 bases lay between the germline ends. From germline, CDR1 is SGDLS and CDR2 YYNGEE. The CDR3 is made up of 16 amino acids. CDR3 protein: CASSDRVSLGTGELFF. The CDR3 DNA sequence: TGTGCCAGCAGCGACCGCGTGAGTCTAGGCACCGGGGAGCTGTTTTTT.

The V and J genes are TRBV5-4 and TRBJ1-2; a weak D match, TRBD1 (6 bases). The germline V gene has CDR1 SGHNT and CDR2 YYREEE (reference sequence). V lost 1 base to trimming and J lost 4 bases, with 17 bases between them. The CDR3 sequence is 16 residues long. This CDR3 is CASSLPASGRGYGYTF. The CDR3 bases are TGTGCCAGCAGCTTGCCGGCGAGCGGCAGGGGCTATGGCTACACCTTC.

The chain carries TRBV7-9 and TRBJ2-5; the match to TRBD1 covers 9 bases. The assigned J gene may be wrong: the sequence end matches TRBJ2-7 better. The V gene's germline CDR1 is SEHNR and CDR2 FQNEAQ (reference sequence). The length of the CDR3 is 15 residues. CDR3 sequence reads: CASSRGTGFSYEQYF. The CDR3 DNA is TGTGCCAGCAGCCGTGGGACAGGGTTCTCCTACGAGCAGTACTTC.

This clone occurred a few times. The chain carries TRBV11-2 and TRBJ1-4; D might be TRBD1 (6 bases). The CDR3 covers 14 residues. V lost 1 base and J 8 bases, leaving 11 bases between the germline ends. The germline V gene has CDR1 SGHAT and CDR2 FQNNGV. The CDR3: CASSLGGGGEKLFF. The DNA of the CDR3 is TGTGCCAGCAGCTTAGGAGGGGGTGGGGAAAAACTGTTTTTT.

With regard to this clone: This sample includes further DNA sequences coding for the same CDR3. The V and J genes are TRBV19 and TRBJ1-2; 9 bases align to TRBD1. CDR1 and CDR2 from the germline V gene are LNHDA and SQIVND (reference sequence). The CDR3 totals 15 residues. The V segment lost 5 bases and the J segment 4 bases; nucleotides outside the gene matches: 8. DNA for the CDR3: TGTGCCAGTAGTGCCCTGGGACAGGGAAGCTATGGCTACACCTTC. Encoded protein: CASSALGQGSYGYTF.

The chain joins TRBV28 to TRBJ2-7; 7 bases map to TRBD1. Germline values: CDR1 MDHEN, CDR2 SYDVKM. V lost 5 bases, J lost 1 base, and 8 bases stayed unmatched. This CDR3 contains 15 residues. CDR3: CASSEQGSFSYEQYF. CDR3 coding DNA: TGTGCCAGCAGTGAACAGGGGTCCTTTTCCTACGAGCAGTACTTC.

CDR3 in amino acids: CASSEDGRGAGALFF. The CDR3 DNA reads TGTGCCAGCAGTGAAGACGGGAGGGGGGCCGGGGCTCTGTTCTTC. The chain couples TRBV2 to TRBJ2-1, with 8 bases that match TRBD2. V shed 1 base, J shed 15 bases, and the junction held 14 bases outside the gene matches. CDR3 size: 15 residues. Germline values: CDR1 SNHLY, CDR2 FYNNEI.

The chain employs TRBV27 and TRBJ2-1; TRBD2 aligns across 9 bases. The CDR3 runs to 15 residues. Germline trimming cut 4 bases from V and 4 bases from J; bases unmatched to any gene: 5. The V gene's germline CDR1 is MNHEY and CDR2 SMNVEV (reference sequence). CDR3 bases: TGTGCCAGCAGTTCTGACCTAGCGGGGTACAATGAGCAGTTCTTC. Residues: CASSSDLAGYNEQFF.

This clone has a handful of counts. The rearrangement links TRBV9 to TRBJ1-2, with 7 bases identical to TRBD1. The CDR3 spans 17 residues. Germline V CDR1 and CDR2: SGDLS, YYNGEE. V shed 0 bases, J shed 3 bases, and the junction held 11 bases outside the gene matches. This CDR3 is CASSVDGRGKVDYGYTF. In DNA, the CDR3 is TGTGCCAGCAGCGTAGATGGCAGGGGGAAAGTCGACTATGGCTACACCTTC.

The sample holds a few counts of this clone. The chain employs TRBV29-1 and TRBJ2-5; 8 bases are a match to TRBD1. CDR3 length: 12 amino acids. Per the germline V gene, CDR1 is SQVTM and CDR2 is ANQGSEA. V was clipped by 7 bases and J by 4 bases; unmatched bases: 5. CDR3 sequence (DNA): TGCAGCGGGTTGACAGGGGTAGAGACCCAGTACTTC. Protein product: CSGLTGVETQYF.

The J gene is TRBJ1-5, the V gene TRBV7-9, with 7 bases lining up with TRBD1. With V trimmed by 5 bases and J by 9 bases, 25 bases remained unmatched. CDR3 length: 19 amino acids. Germline V gives CDR1 SEHNR, CDR2 FQNEAQ (reference sequence). CDR3 coding DNA: TGTGCCAGCAGCCGACAAAACGCCTCCCGGACAGGCCCCTATTTGCCCCAGCATTTT. It is translated as CASSRQNASRTGPYLPQHF.

This chain links TRBV10-1 with TRBJ1-6; possibly TRBD1 for D (5 bases). The CDR3 extends over 15 amino acids. V was cut by 1 base and J by 6 bases, with 10 bases left in between. Germline V CDR1 and CDR2: WNHNN, SYGVQD (reference sequence). This CDR3 is CASSEYGGTNSPLHF. In DNA, the CDR3 is TGCGCCAGCAGTGAGTATGGGGGGACTAATTCACCCCTCCACTTT.

This clone was seen a handful of times. This chain joins TRBV20-1 and TRBJ1-1; D unresolved. V lost 7 bases and J lost 2, with 8 bases in between. Germline-derived CDR1 and CDR2 are DFQATT and SNEGSKA (reference sequence). This CDR3 comprises 11 residues. This CDR3 reads CSVEFNTEAFF. The CDR3 DNA reads TGCAGTGTGGAGTTTAACACTGAAGCTTTCTTT.

The chain employs TRBV9 and TRBJ1-2, with 8 bases matching TRBD1. Trimming removed 3 bases from V and 8 bases from J; junction bases left unmatched: 9. The germline gives CDR1 SGDLS, CDR2 YYNGEE. The CDR3 contains 14 residues. CDR3 amino acids: CASSGGQGAWGYTF. CDR3 DNA sequence: TGTGCCAGCAGCGGAGGGCAGGGGGCCTGGGGCTACACCTTC.

The J gene is TRBJ2-1, the V gene TRBV7-2; 12 bases are shared with TRBD2. The CDR3 is made up of 16 amino acids. The V gene's germline CDR1 is SGHTA and CDR2 FQGNSA. After removal of 1 base from V and 9 bases from J, the junction contained 7 bases not matched to a gene. The CDR3 is CASSLELAGGGGEQFF. The CDR3 DNA reads TGTGCCAGCAGCTTAGAACTAGCGGGAGGTGGAGGTGAGCAGTTCTTC.

The chain couples TRBV30 to TRBJ1-1; tentatively, D is TRBD1 (5 bases). The length of the CDR3 is 15 residues. V was cut by 0 bases and J by 4 bases, with 15 bases left in between. CDR1 and CDR2 (germline): GTSNPN, SVGIG (reference sequence). This CDR3 is CAWSVGGIGSTEAFF. DNA of the CDR3: TGTGCCTGGAGTGTTGGGGGGATAGGAAGCACTGAAGCTTTCTTT.